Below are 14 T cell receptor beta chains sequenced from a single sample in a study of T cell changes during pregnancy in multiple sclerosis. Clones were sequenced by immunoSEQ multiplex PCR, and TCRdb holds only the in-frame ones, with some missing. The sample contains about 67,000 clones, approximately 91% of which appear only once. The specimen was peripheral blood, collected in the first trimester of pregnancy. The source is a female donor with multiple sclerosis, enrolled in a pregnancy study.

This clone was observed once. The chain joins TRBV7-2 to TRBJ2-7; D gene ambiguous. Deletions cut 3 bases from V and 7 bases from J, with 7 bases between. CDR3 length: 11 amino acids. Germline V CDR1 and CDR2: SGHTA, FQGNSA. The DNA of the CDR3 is TGTGCCAGCAGCTTTGATCGGGAGCAGTACTTC. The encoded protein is CASSFDREQYF.

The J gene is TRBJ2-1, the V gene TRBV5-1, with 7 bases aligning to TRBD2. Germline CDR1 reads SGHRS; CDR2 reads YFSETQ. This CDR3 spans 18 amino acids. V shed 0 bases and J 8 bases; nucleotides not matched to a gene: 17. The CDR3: CASSLAWEGGPRLDEQFF. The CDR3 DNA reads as TGCGCCAGCAGCTTGGCCTGGGAGGGAGGGCCGAGGTTGGATGAGCAGTTCTTC.

The chain's CDR3 is CASSPTGQGILSYEQYF. In DNA, the CDR3 is TGTGCCAGCAGCCCAACCGGACAGGGCATCCTATCCTACGAGCAGTACTTC. The chain carries TRBV7-9 and TRBJ2-7, with 8 bases that match TRBD1. The trim removed 5 bases at V and 1 base at J, leaving 13 bases unmatched. From germline, CDR1 is SEHNR and CDR2 FQNEAQ (reference sequence). CDR3 size: 17 residues.

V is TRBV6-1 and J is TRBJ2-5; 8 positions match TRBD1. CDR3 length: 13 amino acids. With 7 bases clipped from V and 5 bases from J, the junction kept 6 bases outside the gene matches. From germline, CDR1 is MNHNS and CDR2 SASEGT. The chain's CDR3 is CASKDRVVETQYF. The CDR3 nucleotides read TGTGCCAGCAAGGACAGGGTGGTGGAGACCCAGTACTTC.

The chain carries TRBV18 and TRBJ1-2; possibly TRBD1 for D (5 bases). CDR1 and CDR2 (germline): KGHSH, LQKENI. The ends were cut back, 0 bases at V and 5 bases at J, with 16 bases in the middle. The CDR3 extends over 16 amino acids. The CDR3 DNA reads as TGTGCCAGCTCACCACCGCTGTTCGACAGCCCTTATGGCTACACCTTC. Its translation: CASSPPLFDSPYGYTF.

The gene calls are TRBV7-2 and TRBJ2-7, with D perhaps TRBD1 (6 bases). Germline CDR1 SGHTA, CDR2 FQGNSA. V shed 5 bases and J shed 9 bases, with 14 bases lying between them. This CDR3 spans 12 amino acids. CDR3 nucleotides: TGTGCCAGCAGCCCAAACCGGGACATGCAGTACTTC. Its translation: CASSPNRDMQYF.

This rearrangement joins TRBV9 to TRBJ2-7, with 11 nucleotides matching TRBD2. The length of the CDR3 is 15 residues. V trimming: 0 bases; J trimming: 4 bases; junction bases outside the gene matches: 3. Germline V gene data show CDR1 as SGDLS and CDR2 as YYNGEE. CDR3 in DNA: TGTGCCAGCAGCGTAGGCGGGACTAGCGGTTACGAGCAGTACTTC. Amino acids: CASSVGGTSGYEQYF.

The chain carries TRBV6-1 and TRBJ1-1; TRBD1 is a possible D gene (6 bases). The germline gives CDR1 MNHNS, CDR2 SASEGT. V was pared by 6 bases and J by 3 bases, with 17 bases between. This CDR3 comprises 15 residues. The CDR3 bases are TGTGCCAGCAGCCAAAGACAGGTGGGGGACACTGAAGCTTTCTTT. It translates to CASSQRQVGDTEAFF.

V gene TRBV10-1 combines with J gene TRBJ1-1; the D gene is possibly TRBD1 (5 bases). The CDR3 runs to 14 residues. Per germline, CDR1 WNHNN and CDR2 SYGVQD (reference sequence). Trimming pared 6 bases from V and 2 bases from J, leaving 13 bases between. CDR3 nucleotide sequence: TGCGCCAGCAGCAGGGCTCGAGACAACACTGAAGCTTTCTTT. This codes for CASSRARDNTEAFF.

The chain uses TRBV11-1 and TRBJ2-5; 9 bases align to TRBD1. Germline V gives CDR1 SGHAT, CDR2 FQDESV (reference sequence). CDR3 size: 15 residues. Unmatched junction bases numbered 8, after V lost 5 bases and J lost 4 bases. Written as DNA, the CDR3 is TGTGCCAGCAGCCGAACAGGGGGCGGGAGAGAGACCCAGTACTTC. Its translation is CASSRTGGGRETQYF.

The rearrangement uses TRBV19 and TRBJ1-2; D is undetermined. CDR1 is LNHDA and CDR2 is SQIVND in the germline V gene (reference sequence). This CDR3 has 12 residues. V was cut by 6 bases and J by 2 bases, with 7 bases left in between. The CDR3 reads CASSQANYGYTF. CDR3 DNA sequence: TGTGCCAGTAGCCAAGCGAACTATGGCTACACCTTC. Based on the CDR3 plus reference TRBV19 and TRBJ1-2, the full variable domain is DGGITQSPKYLFRKEGQNVTLSCEQNLNHDAMYWYRQDPGQGLRLIYYSQIVNDFQKGDIAEGYSVSREKKESFPLTVTSAQKNPTAFYLCASSQANYGYTFGSGTRLTVV.

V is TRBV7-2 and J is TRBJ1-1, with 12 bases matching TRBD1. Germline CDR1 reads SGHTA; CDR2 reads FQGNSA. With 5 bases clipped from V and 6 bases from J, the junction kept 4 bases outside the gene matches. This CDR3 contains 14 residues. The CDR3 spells CASSRDRGLPEAFF. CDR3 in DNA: TGTGCCAGCAGCCGGGACAGGGGGCTCCCTGAAGCTTTCTTT.

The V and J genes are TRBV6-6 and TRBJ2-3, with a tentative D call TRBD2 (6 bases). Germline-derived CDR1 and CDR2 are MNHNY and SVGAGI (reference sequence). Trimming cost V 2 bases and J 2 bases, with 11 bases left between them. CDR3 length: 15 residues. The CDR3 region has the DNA TGTGCCAGCAGTTACGGTCGGGGGTCCACAGATACGCAGTATTTT. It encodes CASSYGRGSTDTQYF.

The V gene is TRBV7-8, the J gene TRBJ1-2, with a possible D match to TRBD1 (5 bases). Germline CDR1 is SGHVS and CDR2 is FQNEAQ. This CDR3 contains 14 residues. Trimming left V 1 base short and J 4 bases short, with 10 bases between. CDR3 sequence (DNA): TGTGCCAGCAGCTTAGTGGAGGGGTTCTATGGCTACACCTTC. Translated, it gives CASSLVEGFYGYTF.